This is a list of T cell receptor beta chains from one sample in a study of blood T cells in healthy people across ages. Using its own MiXCR run on the 5' RACE reads, TCRdb lists one record per CDR3 protein. The sample has 2 million or so distinct CDR3 sequences, approximately 50% seen once. The source material was blood. These TCRs come from a woman aged 40-49 years in good health. Both conserved end residues are part of each CDR3. A D gene is named only where the DNA matches it firmly. The size entry is marked missing in some rows and otherwise reads once, few, many or a size class.

TGTGCCAGCGGGAGCCCTAGCCCAAACTCTGGGGCCAACGTCCTGACTTTC	CASGSPSPNSGANVLTF	TRBV12-3/TRBV12-4	TRBJ2-6	few	.
TGTGCCAGCACCCCGGAGGGCGAGGAGACCCAGTACTTC	CASTPEGEETQYF	TRBV11-1	TRBJ2-5	few	.
TGTGCCAGCAGTCCCCGGGGCTTGGTGGGCTCCTACGAGCAGTACTTC	CASSPRGLVGSYEQYF	TRBV6-2/TRBV6-3	TRBJ2-7	few	.
TGTGCCAGCACGGGCCGTTCTAGCACAGATACGCAGTATTTT	CASTGRSSTDTQYF	TRBV6-2/TRBV6-3	TRBJ2-3	.	.
TGTACCAGCAGTTATCGTGGCGGCGGATCCTACGAGCAGTACTTC	CTSSYRGGGSYEQYF	TRBV6-6	TRBJ2-7	.	.
TGTGCCATCAGTAAAGGGGGAGTGGGTGGCTACACCTTC	CAISKGGVGGYTF	TRBV10-3	TRBJ1-2	.	.
TGTGCCAGCAAATCTCGGGCAGTCAGCACAGATACGCAGTATTTT	CASKSRAVSTDTQYF	TRBV7-9	TRBJ2-3	.	.
TGTGCCAGCAGAAAAACCCGGGACATTAATCAGCCCCAGCATTTT	CASRKTRDINQPQHF	TRBV6-6	TRBJ1-5	.	.
TGTGCCAGCAGCCCAGGGGCATATGAGACCCAGTACTTC	CASSPGAYETQYF	TRBV7-9	TRBJ2-5	.	.
TGTGCCAGCAGCTCGCCCTGGAACACTGAAGCTTTCTTT	CASSSPWNTEAFF	TRBV11-2	TRBJ1-1	few	.
TGTGCCAGCAGTTACTCGGACAGGGACACAGATACGCAGTATTTT	CASSYSDRDTDTQYF	TRBV6-6	TRBJ2-3	few	TRBD1
TGTGCCAGCACCTTAAAGGTCGGGGGGACGACGGAGGCTGGAAACACCATATATTTT	CASTLKVGGTTEAGNTIYF	TRBV6-1	TRBJ1-3	.	.
TGTGCCAGCAGTTACTTTAGGGATCAGCCCCAGCATTTT	CASSYFRDQPQHF	TRBV6-5	TRBJ1-5	once	.
TGTGCTAGTCGATCCCTGTGCGAGCAGTACTTC	CASRSLCEQYF	TRBV12-5	TRBJ2-7	few	.
TGTGCCAGCAGCCTAGGACTAGTCTACGCGCAGTATTTT	CASSLGLVYAQYF	TRBV7-2	TRBJ2-3	.	TRBD2
TGTGCCAGCTTCAGACCCACCGGCGACGGTGAGCAGTTCTTC	CASFRPTGDGEQFF	TRBV27	TRBJ2-1	few	.
TGTGCCAGCACGCTAGGGCTACACGAGCAGTACTTC	CASTLGLHEQYF	TRBV12-3/TRBV12-4	TRBJ2-7	few	.
TGCAGTGCTAGACAGGGGGAGTTGCAAGAGACCCAGTTCTTC	CSARQGELQETQFF	TRBV20-1	TRBJ2-1	.	TRBD1
TGTGCCAGCTCTTTGGACAGGTCTGCGGATGGCTACACCTTC	CASSLDRSADGYTF	TRBV18	TRBJ1-2	.	TRBD1
TGCGCCAGCAGCCTGCCGACGGGGGTAGCCAATGAGCAGTTCTTC	CASSLPTGVANEQFF	TRBV5-1	TRBJ2-1	.	.
TGTGCCAGCAGTGATAGTTTTGGGTACTACGAGCAGTTCTTC	CASSDSFGYYEQFF	TRBV12-3/TRBV12-4	TRBJ2-1	.	.
TGTGCCAGCAGCTTACGACCGACCACCAGCACAGATACGCAGTATTTT	CASSLRPTTSTDTQYF	TRBV7-9	TRBJ2-3	.	.
TGTGCCAGCAGTTTAAAGGTAGGGGAAACTGAAGCTTTCTTT	CASSLKVGETEAFF	TRBV12-3/TRBV12-4	TRBJ1-1	.	.
TGCGCCAGCAGCCATAAAGAAAAAGCTAACTATGGCTACACCTTC	CASSHKEKANYGYTF	TRBV4-3	TRBJ1-2	.	.
TGCAGTGCTCCCCTGACCGGCTCTGGGGCCAACGTCCTGACTTTC	CSAPLTGSGANVLTF	TRBV20-1	TRBJ2-6	few	.
TGTGCCAGCAGCGTAGATCGGGGACAGGGGATCAATCAGCCCCAGCATTTT	CASSVDRGQGINQPQHF	TRBV9	TRBJ1-5	.	TRBD1
TGTGCCAGCTCACCACCCGGGGCTTCGGGGGGCTACACCTTC	CASSPPGASGGYTF	TRBV18	TRBJ1-2	.	.
TGTGCCAGCAGCGTAGACCAGAACACTGAAGCTTTCTTT	CASSVDQNTEAFF	TRBV9	TRBJ1-1	few	.
TGCAGTCTTAGGGTCACCTATAATTCACCCCTCCACTTT	CSLRVTYNSPLHF	TRBV20-1	TRBJ1-6	.	.
TGTGCCAGCAGGGAGGACAACAGGGAACTCTATGGCTACACCTTC	CASREDNRELYGYTF	TRBV28	TRBJ1-2	once	.
TGTGCCATCAGTGAGCCTGGGACAGTTGGGCAGCCCCAGCATTTT	CAISEPGTVGQPQHF	TRBV10-3	TRBJ1-5	few	TRBD1
TGCGCCAGCAGCCTGAACCCCTCTAGCGTCTGGGGGACCCAGTTCTTC	CASSLNPSSVWGTQFF	TRBV4-1	TRBJ2-1	.	.
TGTGCCAGCAGTTTACAGGGACTCGGACAGACCCAGTACTTC	CASSLQGLGQTQYF	TRBV27	TRBJ2-5	.	.
TGTGCCAGCAGCCCTAGCGGGGGGGAACCCACAAACAATAAGCAGTTCTTC	CASSPSGGEPTNNKQFF	TRBV4-2	TRBJ2-1	once	TRBD2
TGTGCCAGCAGTTACTTAGGGACAAAAGAGACCCAGTACTTC	CASSYLGTKETQYF	TRBV6-5	TRBJ2-5	few	.
TGTGCCAGCAGTGTCAGCGGACAGGGGGCTGTCGAGCAGTACTTC	CASSVSGQGAVEQYF	TRBV6-6	TRBJ2-7	.	TRBD1
TGTGCCAGCAGTTTCGGGGGGACCGGAGATATGCAGTATTTT	CASSFGGTGDMQYF	TRBV12-3/TRBV12-4	TRBJ2-3	few	TRBD2
TGTGCCACCAGTGATCCCCTGCTGGGAAATGGAGGCACAGATACGCAGTATTTT	CATSDPLLGNGGTDTQYF	TRBV24-1	TRBJ2-3	.	.
TGTGCCAGCAGTTACTCCCGGGGGGGCGGCACAGATACGCAGTATTTT	CASSYSRGGGTDTQYF	TRBV6-6	TRBJ2-3	.	TRBD2
TGTGCCAGCAGCAAAGACAGGACTAATGAAAAACTGTTTTTT	CASSKDRTNEKLFF	TRBV11-2	TRBJ1-4	.	.
TGCAGTGCTAGCCACAGGGGGTTCTATGGCTACACCTTC	CSASHRGFYGYTF	TRBV20-1	TRBJ1-2	few	TRBD1
TGCAGTGCTAGAGTCATAGAGACCCAGTACTTC	CSARVIETQYF	TRBV20-1	TRBJ2-5	many	.